One TCR beta chain is described in this entry. The antigen is undetermined. This record comes from a study of OX40 agonist ivuxolimab in advanced cancers. Overall study: Three individuals attained partial responses, comprising one hepatocellular carcinoma case and two cutaneous melanoma cases.

Study results and caveats: More expanded clones were seen, on average, in CD8+ T cells than in CD4+. Dose levels from 0.1 to 3.0 mg/kg saw CD4+ and CD8+ blood T cells expand clonally by week 6.

V lost 6 bases and J 7 bases, leaving 23 bases between the germline ends. Looked up from germline, CDR1 is MNHEY and CDR2 is SMNVEV (reference sequence). The CDR3 is made up of 16 amino acids. Clones were read by immunoSEQ multiplex PCR, and TCRdb kept only the in-frame ones, dropping some. Found here are 45,000 or so clones, around 82% of them singletons; the top ten hold more than 2%. The J gene is TRBJ2-3, the V gene TRBV27; the D gene is possibly TRBD2 (5 bases). The starting material was CD4+ or CD8+ T cells sorted from blood, obtained in a trial of the OX40 agonist ivuxolimab. This receptor was obtained from an adult with an advanced solid tumor such as melanoma, head and neck, liver or kidney cancer. The CDR3 bases are TGTGCCAGCAGCTCCGGTGGGAGAGGATCGGTTTATACGCAGTATTTT. Translating it yields CASSSGGRGSVYTQYF.